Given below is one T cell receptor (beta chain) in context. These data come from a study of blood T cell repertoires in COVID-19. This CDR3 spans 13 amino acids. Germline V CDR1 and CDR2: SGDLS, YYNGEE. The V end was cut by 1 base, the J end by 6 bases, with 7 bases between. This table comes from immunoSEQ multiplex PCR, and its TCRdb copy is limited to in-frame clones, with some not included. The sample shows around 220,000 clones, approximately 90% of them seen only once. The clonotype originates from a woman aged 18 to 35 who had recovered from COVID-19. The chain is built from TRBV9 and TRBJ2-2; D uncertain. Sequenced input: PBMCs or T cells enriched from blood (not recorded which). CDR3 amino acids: CASSVTAAGELFF. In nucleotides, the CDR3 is TGTGCCAGCAGCGTAACCGCGGCCGGGGAGCTGTTTTTT.